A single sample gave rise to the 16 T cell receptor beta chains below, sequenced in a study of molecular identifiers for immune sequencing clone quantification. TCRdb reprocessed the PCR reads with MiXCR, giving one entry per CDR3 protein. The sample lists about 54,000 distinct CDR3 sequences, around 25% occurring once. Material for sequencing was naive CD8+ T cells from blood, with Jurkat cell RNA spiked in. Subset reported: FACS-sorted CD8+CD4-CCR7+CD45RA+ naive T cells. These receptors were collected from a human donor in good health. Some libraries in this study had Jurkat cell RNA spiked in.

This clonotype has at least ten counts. CDR3 nucleotides: TGTGCCAGCAATACCGACAGCAGCTCTGGGGCCAACGTCCTGACTTTC. Its protein product is CASNTDSSSGANVLTF. V gene TRBV9 combines with J gene TRBJ2-6, with D possibly TRBD1 on 5 matching bases. Deletions cut 6 bases from V and 0 bases from J, with 13 bases between. Germline V gives CDR1 SGDLS, CDR2 YYNGEE. The CDR3 is made up of 16 amino acids. The variable domain in full, completed from reference TRBV9 and TRBJ2-6, reads DSGVTQTPKHLITATGQRVTLRCSPRSGDLSVYWYQQSLDQGLQFLIQYYNGEERAKGNILERFSAQQFPDLHSELNLSSLELGDSALYFCASNTDSSSGANVLTFGAGSRLTVL.

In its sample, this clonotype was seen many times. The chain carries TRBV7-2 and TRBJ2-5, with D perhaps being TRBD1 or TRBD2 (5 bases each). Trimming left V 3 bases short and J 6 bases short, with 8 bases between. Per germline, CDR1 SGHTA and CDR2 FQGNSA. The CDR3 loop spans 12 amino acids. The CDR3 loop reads CASSLGVQTQYF. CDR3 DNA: TGTGCCAGCAGCTTGGGGGTGCAGACCCAGTACTTC.

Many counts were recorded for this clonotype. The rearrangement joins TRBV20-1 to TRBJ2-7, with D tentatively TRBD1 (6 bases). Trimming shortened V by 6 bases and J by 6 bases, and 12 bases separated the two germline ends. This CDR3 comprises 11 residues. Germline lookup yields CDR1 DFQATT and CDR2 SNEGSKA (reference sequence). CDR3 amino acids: CSARTVSEQYF. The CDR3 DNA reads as TGCAGTGCGAGGACAGTCTCCGAGCAGTACTTC.

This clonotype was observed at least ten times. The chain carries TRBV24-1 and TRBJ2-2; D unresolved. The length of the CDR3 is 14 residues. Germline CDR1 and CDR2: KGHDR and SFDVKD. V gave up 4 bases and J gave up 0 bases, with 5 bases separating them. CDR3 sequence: CATSDTTNTGELFF. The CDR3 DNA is TGTGCCACCAGTGACACTACGAACACCGGGGAGCTGTTTTTT.

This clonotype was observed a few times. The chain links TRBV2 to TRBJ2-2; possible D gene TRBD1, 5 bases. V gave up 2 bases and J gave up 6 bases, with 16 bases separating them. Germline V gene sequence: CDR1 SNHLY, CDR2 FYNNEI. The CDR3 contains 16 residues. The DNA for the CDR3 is TGTGCCAGCAGTGAATTAGGGGAACGCGGACCCGGGGAGCTGTTTTTT. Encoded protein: CASSELGERGPGELFF.

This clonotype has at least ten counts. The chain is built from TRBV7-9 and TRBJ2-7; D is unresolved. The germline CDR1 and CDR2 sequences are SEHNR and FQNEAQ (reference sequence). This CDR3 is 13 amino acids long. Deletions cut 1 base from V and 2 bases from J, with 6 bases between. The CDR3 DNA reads TGTGCCAGCAGCTTAGTGGTCGCCTACGAGCAGTACTTC. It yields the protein CASSLVVAYEQYF.

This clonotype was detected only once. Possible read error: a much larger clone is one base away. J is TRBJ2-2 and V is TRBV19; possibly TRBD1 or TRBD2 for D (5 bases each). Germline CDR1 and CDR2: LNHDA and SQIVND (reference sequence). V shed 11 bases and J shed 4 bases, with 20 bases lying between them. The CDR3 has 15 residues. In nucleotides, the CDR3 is TGTGCCTGCGAATCCGGGACGAGGGGCACCGGGGAGCTGTTTTTT. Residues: CACESGTRGTGELFF.

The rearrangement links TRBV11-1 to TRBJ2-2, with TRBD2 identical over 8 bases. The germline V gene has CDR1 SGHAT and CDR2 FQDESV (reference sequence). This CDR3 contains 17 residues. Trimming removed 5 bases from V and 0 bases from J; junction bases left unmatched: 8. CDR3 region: CASSPSWTSPNTGELFF. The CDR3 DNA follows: TGTGCCAGCAGCCCCTCATGGACTAGCCCGAACACCGGGGAGCTGTTTTTT.

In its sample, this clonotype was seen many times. CDR3: CSAQQGSGNQPQHF. CDR3 coding DNA: TGCAGTGCCCAGCAGGGGAGTGGCAATCAGCCCCAGCATTTT. This chain connects TRBV20-1 to TRBJ1-5; TRBD1 might be the D (6 bases). Germline CDR1 is DFQATT and CDR2 is SNEGSKA (reference sequence). The V end lost 6 bases, the J end lost 2 bases, and 14 bases lay between the germline ends. The CDR3 extends over 14 amino acids.

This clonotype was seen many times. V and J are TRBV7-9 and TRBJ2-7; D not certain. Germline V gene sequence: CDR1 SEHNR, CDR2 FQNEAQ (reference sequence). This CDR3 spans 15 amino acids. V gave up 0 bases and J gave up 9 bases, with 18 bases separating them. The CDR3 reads CASSLAPQAPLVQYF. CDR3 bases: TGTGCCAGCAGCTTAGCCCCCCAAGCCCCGCTGGTGCAGTACTTC.

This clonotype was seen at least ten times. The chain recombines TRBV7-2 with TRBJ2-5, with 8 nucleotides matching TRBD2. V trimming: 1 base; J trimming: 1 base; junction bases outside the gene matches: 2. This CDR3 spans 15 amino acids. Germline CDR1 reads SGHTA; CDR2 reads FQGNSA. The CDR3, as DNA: TGTGCCAGCAGCTTAGTGCGGGGGGTCCAAGAGACCCAGTACTTC. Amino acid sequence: CASSLVRGVQETQYF.

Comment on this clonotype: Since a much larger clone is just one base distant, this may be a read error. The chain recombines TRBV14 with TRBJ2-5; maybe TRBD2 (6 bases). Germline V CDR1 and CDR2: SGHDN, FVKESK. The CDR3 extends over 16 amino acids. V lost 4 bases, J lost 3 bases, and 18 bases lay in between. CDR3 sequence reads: CASSPPGWEAKETQYF. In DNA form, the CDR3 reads TGTGCCAGCAGCCCCCCAGGGTGGGAGGCCAAAGAGACCCAGTACTTC.

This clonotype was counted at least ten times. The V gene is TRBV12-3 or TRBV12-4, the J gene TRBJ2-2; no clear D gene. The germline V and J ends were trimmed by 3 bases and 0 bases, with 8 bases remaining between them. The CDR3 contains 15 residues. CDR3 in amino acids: CASSFRPANTGELFF. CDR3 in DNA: TGTGCCAGCAGTTTTCGCCCAGCGAACACCGGGGAGCTGTTTTTT.

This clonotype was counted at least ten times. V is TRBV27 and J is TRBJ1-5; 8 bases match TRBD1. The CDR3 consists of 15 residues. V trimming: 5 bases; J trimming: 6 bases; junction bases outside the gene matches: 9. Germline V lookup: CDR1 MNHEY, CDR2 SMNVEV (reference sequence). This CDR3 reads CASSSQGAGVQPQHF. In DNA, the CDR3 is TGTGCCAGCAGTAGTCAGGGGGCCGGTGTTCAGCCCCAGCATTTT.

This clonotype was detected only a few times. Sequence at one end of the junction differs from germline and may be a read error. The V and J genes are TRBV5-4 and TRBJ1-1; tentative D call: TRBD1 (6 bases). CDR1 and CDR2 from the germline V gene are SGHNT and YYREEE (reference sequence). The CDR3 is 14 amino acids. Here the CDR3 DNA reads TGTGCCAGCAGCTTGGCCGAGGGGGTGAATGAAGCTCTCTTT. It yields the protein CASSLAEGVNEALF. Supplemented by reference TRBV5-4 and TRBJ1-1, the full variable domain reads ETGVTQSPTHLIKTRGQQVTLRCSSQSGHNTVSWYQQALGQGPQFIFQYYREEENGRGNFPPRFSGLQFPNYSSELNVNALELDDSALYLCASSLAEGVNEALFGQGTRLTVV.

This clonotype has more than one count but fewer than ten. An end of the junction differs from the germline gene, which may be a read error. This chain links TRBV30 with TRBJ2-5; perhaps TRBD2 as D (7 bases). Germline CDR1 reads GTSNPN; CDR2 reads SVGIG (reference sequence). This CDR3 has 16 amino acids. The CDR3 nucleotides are TGTGCCGGGAGTGGGGGTTTAAGGGGGGGCGGAGAGACCCAGTACTTC. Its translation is CAGSGGLRGGGETQYF.